This T cell receptor beta chain emerged from a study of Graves' ophthalmopathy and Graves' hyperthyroidism. PBMCs stemmed from 9 to 10 ml of fresh peripheral blood. As the template, RNA transcripts were used to amplify TCR beta CDR3 regions. The first-round RT-PCR employed HTBI primers together with the Qiagen OneStep RT-PCR kit. A multiplex PCR was then performed as the second round. A single record per CDR3 protein comes from TCRdb applying MiXCR to the multiplex PCR reads. This table has fewer than 600,000 distinct CDR3 sequences, 14% appearing once. Broader study findings: Clonotypes were expanded in thyroid at above 0.001 frequency, and most also appeared in blood.

A word on this clonotype: Its specificity is not known. Germline and junction disagree at one end, which may indicate a read error.

The length of the CDR3 is 15 residues. Germline V gene sequence: CDR1 MNHNS, CDR2 SASEGT. The rearrangement uses TRBV6-1 and TRBJ1-1; D is ambiguous. The specimen sequenced was blood. The sequence came from a woman in her twenties or thirties with Graves' ophthalmopathy. CDR3 sequence: CASGELYGVNTEAFF. As DNA, the CDR3 is TGTGCCAGCGGTGAGTTGTACGGAGTAAACACTGAAGCTTTCTTT.